Detailed here is one T cell receptor beta chain. Antigen: not known. This entry is derived from a study of beta chain features in type 1 diabetes. Study in general: All samples yielded 100 million to 140 million examined sorted cells.

Investigators reverse transcribed all isolated RNA, so they sequenced expressed TCRB transcripts. Produced via immunoSEQ multiplex PCR; TCRdb's table is partial and in-frame only. Counted here are under 95,000 clones, roughly 30% occurring once; the ten biggest clones make up about 0.42%. Study-level results: PCR may have favored shorter templates equally in patients and controls. The naive, central memory and Treg TCRB repertoires of patients appeared to be more similar to one another than those of healthy donors. At VDJ recombination sites, type 1 diabetes patients had fewer insertions and more deleted nucleotides.

The TCR comes from a young woman in good health. Sequencing input: stem cell memory CD4+ T cells from blood.

The CDR3 sequence: CASSEGLRNTGELFF. The CDR3 nucleotides read TGTGCCAGCAGTGAAGGACTTCGCAACACCGGGGAGCTGTTTTTT. The chain combines TRBV2 with TRBJ2-2; D is ambiguous. The V gene lost 1 base and the J gene lost 2 bases, with 8 bases spanning the gap. This CDR3 is built from 15 residues. Germline CDR1 SNHLY, CDR2 FYNNEI.